Listed here are 18 T cell receptor beta chains from one sample, sequenced in a study of beta chain features in type 1 diabetes. Sequencing targeted expressed TCRB transcripts, as all isolated RNA had been reverse transcribed. The repertoire was sequenced with immunoSEQ multiplex PCR; TCRdb's copy has only in-frame clones and lacks some. The table shows about 250,000 clones, with roughly 15% occurring only once. Sequencing input: naive CD4+ T cells from blood. All receptors come from a woman aged 35 to 49 in good health.

This clone was counted between two and nine times. The genes are TRBV9 and TRBJ2-7, with TRBD1 matching over 9 bases. The length of the CDR3 is 14 residues. Germline values: CDR1 SGDLS, CDR2 YYNGEE. V shed 3 bases and J 2 bases; nucleotides not matched to a gene: 3. The CDR3 DNA follows: TGTGCCAGCAGCGCCAGACAGGGGGCCTACGAGCAGTACTTC. This encodes CASSARQGAYEQYF.

The chain links TRBV7-2 to TRBJ1-1, with D perhaps TRBD1 (5 bases). V lost 6 bases, J lost 10 bases, and 21 bases lay in between. The CDR3 runs 14 residues. CDR1 is SGHTA and CDR2 is FQGNSA in the germline V gene. This CDR3 is CASRPRNSGRVAFF. CDR3 sequence (DNA): TGTGCCAGCAGACCTCGCAACTCAGGGAGGGTAGCTTTCTTT.

V is TRBV9 and J is TRBJ1-6; 9 nucleotides align to TRBD1. CDR3 size: 15 residues. Germline CDR1 SGDLS, CDR2 YYNGEE. The ends lost 6 bases at V and 7 bases at J; junction bases unmatched: 8. For the CDR3, the DNA is TGTGCCAGCAACAGAGGGGGACAGGGAAATTCACCCCTCCACTTT. This sequence encodes CASNRGGQGNSPLHF.

This clone was seen a handful of times. V is TRBV5-1 and J is TRBJ2-7; D is possibly TRBD2 (6 bases). Germline assignment: CDR1 SGHRS and CDR2 YFSETQ. This CDR3 comprises 11 residues. V was pared by 4 bases and J by 7 bases, with 9 bases between. In DNA, the CDR3 is TGCGCCAGCAGCACCGGGAGTGAGCAGTACTTC. Translating gives CASSTGSEQYF. The full variable domain, in which reference TRBV5-1 and TRBJ2-7 provide the parts outside the CDR3, is KAGVTQTPRYLIKTRGQQVTLSCSPISGHRSVSWYQQTPGQGLQFLFEYFSETQRNKGNFPGRFSGRQFSNSRSEMNVSTLELGDSALYLCASSTGSEQYFGPGTRLTVT.

This chain uses TRBV7-2 with TRBJ2-5, with 12 positions matching TRBD2. CDR1 and CDR2 from the germline V gene are SGHTA and FQGNSA. This CDR3 contains 16 residues. J was trimmed by 3 bases and V by 3 bases; bases with no gene match: 5. The CDR3 here is CASSFETSGGKETQYF. In DNA form, the CDR3 reads TGTGCCAGCAGCTTTGAAACTAGCGGGGGGAAAGAGACCCAGTACTTC.

This sequence joins TRBV10-3 and TRBJ1-2; 9 bases align to TRBD1. Per germline, CDR1 ENHRY and CDR2 SYGVKD. The CDR3 has 14 amino acids. V was pared by 6 bases and J by 3 bases, with 5 bases of the junction left unmatched. CDR3 sequence reads: CAIRGQGSDYGYTF. CDR3 in DNA: TGTGCCATCAGGGGACAGGGATCCGACTATGGCTACACCTTC.

This clone was picked up a small number of times. Other DNA sequences in the sample encode the same CDR3. V usage is TRBV2 and J usage is TRBJ2-7; the match to TRBD1 covers 7 bases. V was clipped by 8 bases and J by 3 bases; unmatched bases: 7. The CDR3 is made up of 13 amino acids. CDR1 and CDR2 from the germline V gene are SNHLY and FYNNEI. CDR3 sequence: CASSRDSLYEQYF. The CDR3 DNA reads TGTGCCAGCTCGAGGGACAGTCTCTACGAGCAGTACTTC.

V gene TRBV27 combines with J gene TRBJ2-5; a possible D gene is TRBD1 (6 bases). Germline-derived CDR1 and CDR2 are MNHEY and SMNVEV (reference sequence). CDR3 length: 14 residues. Trimming took off 5 bases at V and 5 bases at J, with 15 bases between the two ends. The CDR3 DNA reads TGTGCCAGCAGTCCCCAGGGGCCGCGGGAGACCCAGTACTTC. It is translated as CASSPQGPRETQYF.

The chain couples TRBV7-9 to TRBJ1-3; D remains unclear. Trimming left V 5 bases short and J 3 bases short, with 11 bases between. The CDR3 has 14 residues. Germline V CDR1 and CDR2: SEHNR, FQNEAQ (reference sequence). CDR3 protein: CASSPPGDGNTIYF. Written as DNA, the CDR3 is TGTGCCAGCAGCCCACCCGGGGATGGAAACACCATATATTTT. The variable domain in full, with the rest retrieved from reference TRBV7-9 and TRBJ1-3, is DTGVSQNPRHKITKRGQNVTFRCDPISEHNRLYWYRQTLGQGPEFLTYFQNEAQLEKSRLLSDRFSAERPKGSFSTLEIQRTEQGDSAMYLCASSPPGDGNTIYFGEGSWLTVV.

This clone came up a few times. The chain employs TRBV2 and TRBJ2-7; D may be TRBD1 (5 bases). This CDR3 has 14 amino acids. The ends were cut back, 5 bases at V and 0 bases at J, with 11 bases in the middle. From germline, CDR1 is SNHLY and CDR2 FYNNEI. This CDR3 is CASSRGQSSYEQYF. DNA of the CDR3: TGTGCCAGCAGTAGGGGTCAGAGCTCCTACGAGCAGTACTTC.

The chain joins TRBV6-1 to TRBJ2-7; 7 bases are a match to TRBD1. The CDR3 has 16 residues. In germline, CDR1 is MNHNS, CDR2 SASEGT. The V segment lost 2 bases and the J segment 4 bases; nucleotides outside the gene matches: 11. CDR3 loop: CASSEKTGLPIYEQYF. As DNA, the CDR3 is TGTGCCAGCAGTGAAAAGACAGGGCTTCCAATTTACGAGCAGTACTTC.

The chain is built from TRBV27 and TRBJ1-2, with unresolved D. The CDR3 is made up of 13 amino acids. The V and J ends lost 4 bases and 5 bases respectively, with 11 bases between them. Germline V CDR1 and CDR2: MNHEY, SMNVEV (reference sequence). For the CDR3, the DNA is TGTGCCAGCAGTTCCGGATGGGCGTATGGCTACACCTTC. Residues: CASSSGWAYGYTF.

The chain employs TRBV27 and TRBJ1-4, with D tentatively TRBD1 (5 bases). Germline V gene data show CDR1 as MNHEY and CDR2 as SMNVEV (reference sequence). CDR3 length equals 15 residues. The ends were cut back, 0 bases at V and 7 bases at J, with 12 bases in the middle. Here the CDR3 reads CASSLSRGLGEKLFF. CDR3 DNA sequence: TGTGCCAGCAGTTTATCTCGGGGGTTGGGTGAAAAACTGTTTTTT.

This clone appeared a few times. The chain links TRBV13 to TRBJ1-1, with D uncertain. Germline assignment: CDR1 PRHDT and CDR2 FYEKMQ (reference sequence). This CDR3 has 13 amino acids. The V gene lost 5 bases and the J gene lost 10 bases, with 17 bases spanning the gap. The CDR3 reads CASSDREFGVAFF. Written as DNA, the CDR3 is TGTGCCAGCAGCGACCGGGAGTTTGGGGTAGCTTTCTTT.

V and J are TRBV5-6 and TRBJ2-7, with TRBD1 matching over 11 bases. The junction had 7 bases not matched to a gene; V was cut back by 3 bases and J by 2 bases. Germline CDR1 SGHDT, CDR2 YYEEEE. This CDR3 spans 16 amino acids. The CDR3 nucleotides read TGTGCCAGCAGCTCGGACAGGGGGCGGCTTACCTACGAGCAGTACTTC. Residues: CASSSDRGRLTYEQYF.

This clone has more than one count but fewer than ten. The chain links TRBV5-8 to TRBJ2-5; D ambiguous. The CDR3 runs to 11 residues. V gave up 1 base and J gave up 5 bases, with 3 bases separating them. Germline V gene sequence: CDR1 SGHTS, CDR2 YDEGEE. The CDR3 DNA reads TGTGCCAGCAGCTTGCAGGAGACCCAGTACTTC. Translated: CASSLQETQYF.

The table lists this clone with a few counts. The rearrangement links TRBV7-2 to TRBJ1-6; 8 nucleotides match TRBD1. Germline V gene data show CDR1 as SGHTA and CDR2 as FQGNSA. J gave up 7 bases and V 1 base, and 12 bases lay outside the gene matches. The CDR3 runs to 18 residues. The CDR3 loop reads CASSLGPPGQGLNSPLHF. In DNA, the CDR3 is TGTGCCAGCAGCTTAGGTCCCCCAGGACAGGGATTGAATTCACCCCTCCACTTT.

In its sample, this clone was seen a few times. This sequence joins TRBV6-5 and TRBJ2-2; D is possibly TRBD2 (5 bases). The length of the CDR3 is 13 residues. The germline gives CDR1 MNHEY, CDR2 SVGAGI. The V end was cut by 1 base, the J end by 5 bases, with 5 bases between. In DNA, the CDR3 is TGTGCCAGCAGTTACTGGACTACCGGGGAGCTGTTTTTT. This translates into CASSYWTTGELFF.